These 30 T cell receptor beta chains came from one sample sequenced in a study of shared clonotypes between healthy human individuals. The table came from immunoSEQ multiplex PCR; TCRdb's copy has only in-frame clones and leaves some out. The sample shows about 2.4 million clones, roughly 93% of them seen only once. Sequencing was carried out using naive CD4+ T cells from PBMCs. Subset: CD45RA+ positively selected. The source is a man in his late teens or twenties in good health. Some clones in this sample may be carry-over from other donors' samples.

The chain uses TRBV2 and TRBJ2-5; maybe TRBD2 (8 bases). Trimming stripped 10 bases from V and 5 bases from J, with 23 bases between. The CDR3 is 15 residues long. Looked up from germline, CDR1 is SNHLY and CDR2 is FYNNEI. The CDR3 sequence is CAIQAGATRGETQYF. The DNA of the CDR3 is TGTGCCATCCAAGCGGGAGCGACCAGGGGGGAGACCCAGTACTTC.

V and J are TRBV2 and TRBJ2-2; D is unresolved. Germline V gene data show CDR1 as SNHLY and CDR2 as FYNNEI. CDR3 size: 14 residues. Trimming stripped 7 bases from V and 4 bases from J, with 13 bases between. The CDR3 protein is CASTPDRTTGELFF. CDR3 sequence (DNA): TGTGCCAGCACCCCTGACCGGACCACCGGGGAGCTGTTTTTT.

CDR3: CASSQIRGEQYF. CDR3 in DNA: TGTGCCAGCAGCCAGATCAGGGGCGAGCAGTACTTC. V is TRBV6-6 and J is TRBJ2-7, with D possibly TRBD1 on 6 matching bases. Trimming stripped 6 bases from V and 6 bases from J, with 12 bases between. Germline V gene data show CDR1 as MNHNY and CDR2 as SVGAGI (reference sequence). The CDR3 runs 12 residues.

The chain carries TRBV5-1 and TRBJ2-3; TRBD2 might be the D (5 bases). The CDR3 extends over 15 amino acids. The V end lost 7 bases, the J end lost 0 bases, and 15 bases lay between the germline ends. Germline V gives CDR1 SGHRS, CDR2 YFSETQ. The DNA for the CDR3 is TGCGCCAGCCGAATTCTAGCTTGGAGCACAGATACGCAGTATTTT. Translation: CASRILAWSTDTQYF.

V and J are TRBV28 and TRBJ2-1; 10 bases agree with TRBD2. V lost 10 bases, J lost 4 bases, and 10 bases stayed unmatched. The CDR3 runs to 15 residues. Germline CDR1 reads MDHEN; CDR2 reads SYDVKM. CDR3 in DNA: TGTGCCATCCAAGCGGGAGGGGACCCATACAATGAGCAGTTCTTC. The encoded protein is CAIQAGGDPYNEQFF.

The gene calls are TRBV28 and TRBJ1-1, with D possibly TRBD1 on 5 matching bases. V lost 8 bases to trimming and J lost 5 bases, with 21 bases between them. The germline gives CDR1 MDHEN, CDR2 SYDVKM. The CDR3 has 15 amino acids. Here the CDR3 reads CASHSGRFIRTEAFF. The CDR3 DNA reads TGTGCCAGCCACTCGGGGCGGTTCATTAGGACTGAAGCTTTCTTT.

V usage is TRBV4-1 and J usage is TRBJ1-3; D might be TRBD1 (6 bases). The CDR3 is 14 amino acids. Germline values: CDR1 MGHRA, CDR2 YSYEKL. V lost 4 bases and J 3 bases, leaving 10 bases between the germline ends. The CDR3 coding sequence is TGCGCCAGCAGCCTACAGGGAATTGGAAACACCATATATTTT. Protein product: CASSLQGIGNTIYF.

The chain joins TRBV28 to TRBJ1-1; 7 nucleotides agree with TRBD1. CDR1 and CDR2 from the germline V gene are MDHEN and SYDVKM. V shed 6 bases, J shed 6 bases, and the junction held 7 bases outside the gene matches. The CDR3 length is 13 residues. The CDR3 here is CASRRTGASEAFF. The CDR3 DNA follows: TGTGCCAGCAGAAGAACAGGGGCGTCTGAAGCTTTCTTT. The full variable domain, with the rest looked up from reference TRBV28 and TRBJ1-1, is DVKVTQSSRYLVKRTGEKVFLECVQDMDHENMFWYRQDPGLGLRLIYFSYDVKMKEKGDIPEGYSVSREKKERFSLILESASTNQTSMYLCASRRTGASEAFFGQGTRLTVV.

V and J are TRBV5-1 and TRBJ2-3; D perhaps matches TRBD1 (5 bases). CDR1 is SGHRS and CDR2 is YFSETQ in the germline V gene. V was shortened by 2 bases and J by 2 bases, with 9 bases between the two germline ends. The CDR3 totals 14 residues. CDR3 region: CASSLQDFTDTQYF. CDR3 sequence (DNA): TGCGCCAGCAGCTTACAGGATTTCACAGATACGCAGTATTTT.

This clone was seen only a few times. The chain couples TRBV6-4 to TRBJ1-2; 10 bases map to TRBD1. Germline values: CDR1 MRHNA, CDR2 SNTAGT. Losses at the gene ends were 7 bases for V and 8 bases for J; bases not matched to a gene: 7. This CDR3 comprises 13 residues. The CDR3 DNA sequence: TGTGCCAGCACACCCGGGACAGGGGAAGGCTACACCTTC. This sequence encodes CASTPGTGEGYTF.

The chain is built from TRBV19 and TRBJ1-4, with 9 bases aligning to TRBD1. Germline assignment: CDR1 LNHDA and CDR2 SQIVND (reference sequence). The CDR3 consists of 16 residues. After removal of 5 bases from V and 5 bases from J, the junction contained 9 bases not matched to a gene. Here the CDR3 reads CASSSPTGTGNEKLFF. Here the CDR3 DNA reads TGTGCCAGTAGTTCGCCCACCGGGACAGGGAATGAAAAACTGTTTTTT.

The chain carries TRBV6-5 and TRBJ2-5; D unclear. The CDR3 extends over 12 amino acids. The germline V gene has CDR1 MNHEY and CDR2 SVGAGI. The V gene lost 6 bases and the J gene lost 4 bases, with 9 bases spanning the gap. Here the CDR3 DNA reads TGTGCCAGCAGCTCGACACGAGAGACCCAGTACTTC. Translation gives CASSSTRETQYF.

The chain carries TRBV18 and TRBJ2-1, with D maybe TRBD2 (6 bases). Germline loops: CDR1 KGHSH, CDR2 LQKENI. Trimming removed 7 bases at V and 10 bases at J, with 17 bases between. This CDR3 contains 13 residues. CDR3 residues: CASYNRREGEQFF. The CDR3 coding sequence is TGTGCCAGCTACAATCGGAGGGAAGGGGAGCAGTTCTTC.

The chain recombines TRBV29-1 with TRBJ2-5; D unclear. The CDR3 covers 11 residues. Germline values: CDR1 SQVTM, CDR2 ANQGSEA. The V and J ends lost 1 base and 2 bases respectively, with 2 bases between them. DNA of the CDR3: TGCAGCGTTGAAGTACAAGAGACCCAGTACTTC. It codes for CSVEVQETQYF.

The V gene is TRBV19, the J gene TRBJ2-3, with 8 positions matching TRBD1. This CDR3 has 17 amino acids. Per germline, CDR1 LNHDA and CDR2 SQIVND (reference sequence). Trimming took 6 bases from V and 6 from J; bases not matched to a gene: 17. CDR3: CASRGQDVSGALDTQYF. For the CDR3, the DNA is TGTGCCAGTAGGGGACAGGATGTGTCGGGAGCGCTGGATACGCAGTATTTT.

The V call is TRBV7-2, the J call TRBJ1-2; D is ambiguous. The CDR3 has 15 residues. Germline lookup yields CDR1 SGHTA and CDR2 FQGNSA. V was trimmed by 1 base and J by 5 bases, leaving 14 bases between them. The CDR3 nucleotides read TGTGCCAGCAGCTTAGTAACGGATCCTACTTATGGCTACACCTTC. It encodes CASSLVTDPTYGYTF.

J is TRBJ2-5 and V is TRBV5-1, with D possibly being TRBD1 or TRBD2 (5 bases each). There are 16 residues in the CDR3. Germline loops: CDR1 SGHRS, CDR2 YFSETQ. Trimming shortened V by 0 bases and J by 0 bases, and 12 bases separated the two germline ends. The CDR3 DNA reads as TGCGCCAGCAGCTTGGCCGGGGCCCGGGACCAAGAGACCCAGTACTTC. Translation gives CASSLAGARDQETQYF.

This clone occurred once. This chain connects TRBV6-5 to TRBJ1-1; D perhaps matches TRBD1 (5 bases). This CDR3 contains 13 residues. The V gene lost 8 bases and the J gene lost 5 bases, with 15 bases spanning the gap. Per the germline V gene, CDR1 is MNHEY and CDR2 is SVGAGI. The CDR3 loop is CASRTQGGTEAFF. The CDR3 bases are TGTGCCAGCCGAACCCAGGGAGGTACTGAAGCTTTCTTT.

V usage is TRBV9 and J usage is TRBJ2-5; 16 nucleotides align to TRBD2. The CDR3 is made up of 18 amino acids. In germline, CDR1 is SGDLS, CDR2 YYNGEE. The V segment lost 0 bases and the J segment 4 bases; nucleotides outside the gene matches: 6. CDR3 protein: CASSVGGLAGGILETQYF. DNA for the CDR3: TGTGCCAGCAGCGTAGGGGGACTAGCGGGAGGGATCCTAGAGACCCAGTACTTC.

A single count supports this clone. Different DNA sequences within this sample yield the same CDR3. This chain uses TRBV6-5 with TRBJ1-3, with 9 bases fitting TRBD1. V dropped 6 bases and J dropped 4; count of bases not matched to a gene: 4. The CDR3 length is 14 residues. Germline V lookup: CDR1 MNHEY, CDR2 SVGAGI. The CDR3 nucleotides read TGTGCCAGCAGCCGGACAGGGGCCGGAAACACCATATATTTT. This gives the protein CASSRTGAGNTIYF.

The chain combines TRBV5-1 with TRBJ2-2; D remains unclear. Germline V gene lookup returns CDR1 SGHRS and CDR2 YFSETQ. With 2 bases removed from V and 0 bases from J, the gap between germline ends came to 8 bases. This CDR3 is 15 amino acids long. CDR3 loop: CASSLLESNTGELFF. CDR3 coding DNA: TGCGCCAGCAGCTTATTAGAATCGAACACCGGGGAGCTGTTTTTT. Drawing the rest from reference TRBV5-1 and TRBJ2-2, the complete variable domain is KAGVTQTPRYLIKTRGQQVTLSCSPISGHRSVSWYQQTPGQGLQFLFEYFSETQRNKGNFPGRFSGRQFSNSRSEMNVSTLELGDSALYLCASSLLESNTGELFFGEGSRLTVL.

This sequence joins TRBV27 and TRBJ2-7; tentatively, D is TRBD1 (6 bases). The CDR3 totals 15 residues. Trimming took off 5 bases at V and 6 bases at J, with 20 bases between the two ends. In germline, CDR1 is MNHEY, CDR2 SMNVEV (reference sequence). This chain's CDR3 is CASSPGTKRLGEQYF. The CDR3 DNA sequence: TGTGCCAGCAGTCCCGGGACAAAGCGTCTGGGCGAGCAGTACTTC.

This clone was observed a single time. This rearrangement joins TRBV5-1 to TRBJ2-3; TRBD1 aligns across 9 bases. This CDR3 spans 15 amino acids. Per the germline V gene, CDR1 is SGHRS and CDR2 is YFSETQ. V shed 3 bases, J shed 4 bases, and the junction held 6 bases outside the gene matches. The CDR3 DNA reads as TGCGCCAGCAGCTCTGGACAGGGGTACGCAGATACGCAGTATTTT. This encodes CASSSGQGYADTQYF.

This chain uses TRBV7-3 with TRBJ2-1; maybe TRBD2 (6 bases). Germline-derived CDR1 and CDR2 are SGHTA and FQGTGA. This CDR3 has 15 amino acids. Trimming stripped 5 bases from V and 13 bases from J, with 24 bases between. The CDR3 coding sequence is TGTGCCAGCAGCCTCAGCCCACGGGACTCGATTATACAGTTCTTC. This gives the protein CASSLSPRDSIIQFF.

This chain uses TRBV29-1 with TRBJ2-7; 11 bases line up with TRBD1. V trimming: 7 bases; J trimming: 3 bases; junction bases outside the gene matches: 5. The CDR3 totals 13 residues. Germline V gene data show CDR1 as SQVTM and CDR2 as ANQGSEA. For the CDR3, the DNA is TGCAGCGCCGCGGACAGGGGGCACTACGAGCAGTACTTC. It is translated as CSAADRGHYEQYF.

The chain employs TRBV2 and TRBJ1-1; D remains ambiguous. Germline CDR1 and CDR2: SNHLY and FYNNEI. V was trimmed by 5 bases and J by 1 base, leaving 11 bases between them. The CDR3 covers 14 residues. The CDR3 region is CASSRSPGNTEAFF. The CDR3 DNA sequence: TGTGCCAGCAGTAGGTCTCCAGGGAACACTGAAGCTTTCTTT.

J is TRBJ2-2 and V is TRBV5-4; tentative D call: TRBD2 (5 bases). Germline-derived CDR1 and CDR2 are SGHNT and YYREEE (reference sequence). The CDR3 runs 16 residues. V gave up 0 bases and J gave up 2 bases, with 11 bases separating them. The CDR3, as DNA: TGTGCCAGCAGCTTGGCCGGGCTAGCTAACACCGGGGAGCTGTTTTTT. Its translation is CASSLAGLANTGELFF.

Details on this clone: One junction end does not reproduce the germline sequence, and a read error may be involved. The gene calls are TRBV18 and TRBJ2-7; D gene uncertain. In germline, CDR1 is KGHSH, CDR2 LQKENI. The length of the CDR3 is 14 residues. This CDR3 is CASSPSGGAYGQYF. In DNA form, the CDR3 reads TGTGCCAGCTCACCATCAGGTGGTGCCTACGGGCAGTACTTC.

The V call is TRBV5-1, the J call TRBJ2-1; TRBD2 matches 10 bases. With V trimmed by 0 bases and J by 10 bases, 7 bases remained unmatched. CDR1 SGHRS and CDR2 YFSETQ come from the germline V gene. The CDR3 has 15 residues. As DNA, the CDR3 is TGCGCCAGCAGCTTGGCTAGCGGGAGCGGCGGAGAGCAGTTCTTC. Protein sequence: CASSLASGSGGEQFF.

The rearrangement links TRBV28 to TRBJ1-4; D remains unclear. Trimming took off 0 bases at V and 0 bases at J, with 8 bases between the two ends. Germline CDR1 MDHEN, CDR2 SYDVKM. The CDR3 is 16 amino acids. In DNA form, the CDR3 reads TGTGCCAGCAGTTTATGGGCAGCCTCAACTAATGAAAAACTGTTTTTT. Protein sequence: CASSLWAASTNEKLFF.